One and the same sample provided the 10 T cell receptor beta chains below, sequenced in a study of T cell responses to AZD1222 COVID-19 vaccine. Sequencing used immunoSEQ multiplex PCR; TCRdb keeps in-frame clones, though not all of them. Of over 70,000 clones detected, roughly 85% appear once; the ten largest clones hold about 20%. Sequenced material: peripheral blood, taken on day 0 of AZD1222 vaccination. The receptors derive from an adult in good health.

The table lists this clone with a count of one. The chain is built from TRBV19 and TRBJ1-6; D unresolved. Germline V gene sequence: CDR1 LNHDA, CDR2 SQIVND (reference sequence). The V end lost 7 bases, the J end lost 5 bases, and 18 bases lay between the germline ends. The CDR3 consists of 16 residues. The CDR3 DNA reads TGTGCCAGTACCTTGGCGGCGGGGTGGGATAATTCACCCCTCCACTTT. Protein: CASTLAAGWDNSPLHF.

J is TRBJ2-3 and V is TRBV14; 7 bases line up with TRBD1. The CDR3 is 14 residues long. The germline gives CDR1 SGHDN, CDR2 FVKESK. V dropped 7 bases and J dropped 0; count of bases not matched to a gene: 4. Written as DNA, the CDR3 is TGTGCCAGCAACCGACAGGGCAGCACAGATACGCAGTATTTT. This sequence encodes CASNRQGSTDTQYF.

The J gene is TRBJ2-7, the V gene TRBV12-2; no check of the table's D call, TRBD2, against the DNA was made. TRBV12-2 is a known pseudogene. This CDR3 contains 13 residues. The CDR3 spells CASRLERKYEQYF. In nucleotides, the CDR3 is TGTGCAAGTCGCTTAGAGCGGAAGTACGAGCAGTACTTC.

The rearrangement joins TRBV6-5 to TRBJ2-5; D ambiguous. This CDR3 is built from 11 residues. The V gene lost 6 bases and the J gene lost 9 bases, with 11 bases spanning the gap. Germline CDR1 reads MNHEY; CDR2 reads SVGAGI. The chain's CDR3 is CASRLAVAQYF. The CDR3 DNA reads as TGTGCCAGCAGGCTCGCAGTGGCCCAGTACTTC.

The chain combines TRBV27 with TRBJ2-1; 15 nucleotides line up with TRBD2. CDR3 size: 15 residues. The V and J ends lost 8 bases and 6 bases, in that order; junction bases with no gene match: 5. CDR1 is MNHEY and CDR2 is SMNVEV in the germline V gene (reference sequence). DNA for the CDR3: TGTGCCAGCTTGGGACTAGCGGGGGGAGGCAATGAGCAGTTCTTC. This encodes CASLGLAGGGNEQFF.

This clone was counted once. The chain carries TRBV2 and TRBJ2-7, with 12 bases fitting TRBD2. Germline V gene sequence: CDR1 SNHLY, CDR2 FYNNEI. The CDR3 loop spans 15 amino acids. J lost 6 bases, V lost 5 bases, and 8 bases had no gene match. The CDR3 sequence: CASSRTSGTLSEQYF. The CDR3 DNA reads TGTGCCAGCAGTCGGACTAGCGGGACCCTAAGCGAGCAGTACTTC.

The V call is TRBV5-1, the J call TRBJ1-2; D gene unclear. CDR1 and CDR2 (germline): SGHRS, YFSETQ. The V and J ends lost 4 bases and 4 bases respectively, with 8 bases between them. The length of the CDR3 is 12 residues. CDR3 amino acids: CASSPSGYGYTF. The CDR3 bases are TGCGCCAGCAGCCCATCCGGCTATGGCTACACCTTC.

The V and J genes are TRBV7-2 and TRBJ2-2, with 9 bases fitting TRBD1. This CDR3 is built from 15 residues. V lost 4 bases to trimming and J lost 8 bases; unmatched junction nucleotides: 8. Germline lookup yields CDR1 SGHTA and CDR2 FQGNSA. DNA for the CDR3: TGTGCCAGCAGCTCCGGACAGGGGAGTAGGGGGGAGCTGTTTTTT. As protein: CASSSGQGSRGELFF.

The V call is TRBV21-1, the J call TRBJ2-7; the table calls TRBD2, which could not be checked here. TRBV21-1 is listed as a pseudogene. The CDR3 contains 16 residues. This CDR3 is CASSTLTSGITYEQYF. The CDR3 DNA is TGTGCCAGCAGCACCCTGACTAGCGGGATTACCTACGAGCAGTACTTC.

Comments on this clone: Distinct nucleotide sequences in the sample also encode this CDR3. The rearrangement joins TRBV19 to TRBJ1-6; D gene unclear. The germline V and J ends were trimmed by 5 bases and 7 bases, with 12 bases remaining between them. Germline V gene sequence: CDR1 LNHDA, CDR2 SQIVND (reference sequence). The CDR3 covers 14 residues. CDR3 amino acids: CASSPGVLNSPLHF. The CDR3 nucleotides read TGTGCCAGTAGTCCCGGGGTTCTCAATTCACCCCTCCACTTT.